The present TCR beta chain was sequenced within a study of CD8+ T cells in alopecia areata. Findings of the study overall: Shared TCR sequences were less clear between patients than in mice, possibly partly from HLA diversity.

Extraction and reverse transcription of RNA yielded cDNA as the sequencing template. The assay was immunoSEQ multiplex PCR, and TCRdb's table has in-frame clones only and misses some. The table includes over 95,000 clones, 41% detected once. This clone was detected only a few times. Its specificity is unknown. This CDR3 region has 13 residues. The ends lost 3 bases at V and 4 bases at J; junction bases unmatched: 0. Germline CDR1 SGHVS, CDR2 FQNEAQ. Peripheral blood and lesional scalp punch biopsies were taken from alopecia areata patients. J is TRBJ2-1 and V is TRBV7-8, with 7 nucleotides matching TRBD2. The sample consisted of CD4+ T cells sorted from blood. This TCR was sampled from a human donor with alopecia areata. For the CDR3, the DNA is TGTGCCAGCAGCTTGGGACTATACAATGAGCAGTTCTTC. Translating it yields CASSLGLYNEQFF.